This TCR beta chain was captured by sequencing in a study of CD8+ T cells in alopecia areata (dated by TCRdb to the late 2010s). Background on the whole study: The treated patients took part in an open-label pilot trial in which moderate-to-severe alopecia areata was treated with oral tofacitinib at 5 to 10 mg twice daily. Patients stayed on tofacitinib for 6 to 18 months and then had 6 months of follow-up off drug so that delayed response and recurrence could be assessed. The study used high-throughput TCRbeta sequencing to examine T cell clonal expansion in alopecia areata, in both the C3H/HeJ mouse model and human patients. On the human side, TCRbeta sequencing was run on scalp tissue and on sorted CD4+ and CD8+ peripheral blood T cells from healthy controls and from alopecia areata patients with either patchy or totalis/universalis disease. Biopsies were taken from tofacitinib-treated patients at baseline and at 4 and 24 weeks of treatment, and a later scalp biopsy was taken in several of the tofacitinib-treated patients. Scalp clonality was compared across normal scalp (n=4), patchy alopecia areata scalp (n=8), and alopecia totalis/universalis scalp (n=8). The RNA source kit depended on sample type: the PAXgene miRNA kit for fixed scalp, the miRNeasy kit for PBMCs, and the RNeasy kit for mouse skin. TCRbeta CDR3 regions were amplified by immunoSEQ multiplex PCR using 35 Vbeta forward and 13 Jbeta reverse primers. Findings and caveats that apply to the study as a whole: Compared with normal scalp, lesional scalp had higher clonality and more expanded CD8+ clones, particularly in alopecia totalis/universalis, a pattern that suggests antigenic drive. Shared TCR sequences between patients were less evident than in mice, which may be partly attributable to HLA diversity in the patient population. Scalp TCR repertoire analysis is complicated because resident alphabeta T cells in normal human skin are also sequenced, whereas mouse skin is dominated by gammadelta T cells.

The CDR1 and CDR2 encoded by the germline V gene (reference sequence) are MNHNY and SVGAGI. The CDR3 sequence holds 13 residues, the cysteine and phenylalanine included. The CDR3 DNA has 39 bases and is translated from base 1. V loses 7 bases, J loses 7 bases, and the germline ends lie 14 bases apart. Library generation was performed with the immunoSEQ multiplex PCR assay. For TCR sequencing, RNA was extracted from every sample and reverse transcribed into cDNA to serve as template. SuperScript III was used for first-strand cDNA synthesis, primed with a 2:1 mix of oligo-dT and random hexamers. A synthetic immune receptor repertoire was used to gauge amplification bias, and whatever bias remained was removed computationally. In the authors' own workflow: Raw reads were preprocessed for error removal, and CDR3 was defined according to IMGT conventions as running from the conserved cysteine to phenylalanine. Clonality was calculated as 1 minus Shannon entropy normalized by log2 of the number of productive unique TCRs. Whether scalp clones were CD4 or CD8 was inferred by matching scalp TCRbeta sequences against CD4 and CD8 repertoires sorted from blood. TCRdb provides this immuneACCESS table in a form limited to in-frame rearrangements. Some clones are lacking; in checked studies, under half of them reflect an unresolved V gene, and why the rest are absent is not known. V and J calls and clone size are as listed in that table; D and trimming were resolved from the DNA. The sample includes 100,000 to 150,000 clones, with roughly two fifths observed a single time. Of the sample, 3% to 3.5% falls within the top ten clones.

Lesional scalp punch biopsies and peripheral blood were collected from alopecia areata patients. PBMCs were isolated by density centrifugation and stained for CD3, CD4 and CD8, and CD4+ and CD8+ T cells were sorted on a FACSAria. With regard to this clone: Its antigen remains undetermined. Base qualities are not provided; no much larger clone lies one nucleotide away.

The sequenced material came from CD4+ T cells sorted from blood. Here the chain combines TRBV6-6 and TRBJ2-4, with a weak D call of TRBD1 (6 bases match). This TCR derives from a human donor with alopecia areata. The DNA reads TGTGCCAGCACCTCTCGACAGGCGAACATTCAGTACTTC. This yields the protein CASTSRQANIQYF.